This TCR beta chain was sequenced for a study of Graves' ophthalmopathy and Graves' hyperthyroidism. The CDR3 spans 14 residues. Germline CDR1 and CDR2: SNHLY and FYNNEI. With 6 bases clipped from V and 6 bases from J, the junction kept 4 bases outside the gene matches. Hyperthyroidism patients, all newly diagnosed, had under 2 months' duration and ages of 18 to 65. Other autoimmune diseases, uncontrolled infections, pregnancy or lactation led to the exclusion of patients. Thyroid ultrasound, orbital computed tomography, TRAb, serum thyroxine and clinical symptoms formed the basis of diagnosis. RNA transcripts were the source from which TCR beta CDR3 regions were amplified. An initial RT-PCR round employing HTBI primers preceded a second-round multiplex PCR. TCRdb redid the calling of the multiplex PCR reads with MiXCR, one entry per CDR3 protein. This table holds about 600,000 distinct CDR3 sequences, less than 45% found once.

This chain uses TRBV2 with TRBJ1-6, with TRBD1 matching over 8 bases. This clonotype was obtained from an adult man with Graves' hyperthyroidism. What was sequenced was peripheral blood or thyroid tissue (not recorded which). CDR3 DNA sequence: TGTGCCAGCAGACGGACAGGGACTAATTCACCCCTCCACTTT. It is translated as CASRRTGTNSPLHF.